The TCR beta chain under discussion was sequenced for a study of regulatory T cells in long-lasting Graves disease. Researchers made TCR beta libraries by using iRepertoire HTBI primers and running Arm-PCR on CDR3 regions. Via MiXCR, TCRdb re-called the multiplex PCR reads, giving one row per CDR3 protein. Of 680,000 or so distinct CDR3 sequences in the sample, roughly 15% were seen once. As for time point: newly diagnosed GD, antithyroid drugs for less than 3 months. Extracted PBMC RNA gave rise to the TCR library. The J segment lost 6 bases and the V segment lost 11 bases, leaving 9 bases of the junction unmatched. From germline, CDR1 is KGHDR and CDR2 SFDVKD. CDR3 length equals 13 residues. On this clonotype: A much larger clone lies one base from this, so it may be a read error.

A further study also used this sample, focusing on T cells in Graves' hyperthyroidism and ophthalmopathy. That source notes: A set of HTBI primers served as the primers for a first-round RT-PCR of the TCR CDR3.

The chain joins TRBV24-1 to TRBJ1-1; 9 positions agree with TRBD1. The receptor was isolated from a woman aged 25 to 45 with Graves disease. Sequences were derived from peripheral blood mononuclear cells (PBMCs), sampled at new diagnosis, from a patient treated with antithyroid drugs. The CDR3 nucleotides read TGTGCCATCTCGGACAGGGGAGAGGCTGAAGCTTTCTTT. It specifies CAISDRGEAEAFF.